This T cell receptor (beta chain) originates from a study of blood T cell repertoires in COVID-19. TCRdb's copy holds only in-frame clones and misses some; the assay was immunoSEQ multiplex PCR. The table shows under 500,000 clones, with about 85% occurring only once. Germline assignment: CDR1 SGHNT and CDR2 YYREEE (reference sequence). The CDR3 is 15 residues long. Trimming at V came to 3 bases and at J to 3 bases, leaving 5 bases not matched to a gene. The TCR comes from a woman between 18 and 30 years old with acute COVID-19. Sequencing was performed on PBMCs or T cells enriched from blood (not recorded which). The V and J genes are TRBV5-4 and TRBJ2-3; TRBD1 aligns across 9 bases. In DNA, the CDR3 is TGTGCCAGCAGCTACGGACAGGGGAGTACAGATACGCAGTATTTT. Protein sequence: CASSYGQGSTDTQYF.